This T cell receptor (beta chain) is from a study of blood T cell repertoires in COVID-19. Study-wide background: Donors in the United States, Italy and Spain gave samples during acute or convalescent COVID-19. Sources were T cells, B-cell-depleted T cells, or PBMCs; the material itself was cDNA or gDNA.

In the original workflow: Amplification with reference gene primers provided the estimates of nucleated cell counts. Measured with immunoSEQ multiplex PCR; TCRdb has only the in-frame clones, and not every one. That table supplies the V and J calls and clone size; D and trimming were determined from the DNA. The sample gives 200,000 or so clones, 80% to 90% of which show up once; approximately 9.9% is in the top ten. The CDR3 length is 13 residues. V lost 5 bases, J lost 8 bases, and 12 bases lay in between. The germline CDR1 and CDR2 sequences are SEHNR and FQNEAQ (reference sequence). This chain joins TRBV7-9 and TRBJ1-4; no firm D call. This sequence originates from a human donor with active or convalescent COVID-19. The donor label of this sample is uncertain. What was sequenced was peripheral blood. Here the CDR3 reads CASSKYLQEKLFF. As DNA, the CDR3 is TGTGCCAGCAGCAAGTACTTGCAAGAAAAACTGTTTTTT.